This TCR beta chain was documented in a study of shared clonotypes between healthy human individuals. TCRdb's copy holds only in-frame clones and misses some; the assay was immunoSEQ multiplex PCR. The profile shows about 2.1 million clones, roughly 93% of them singletons. CDR1 is SGHRS and CDR2 is YFSETQ in the germline V gene. This CDR3 is built from 16 residues. Trimming took off 0 bases at V and 5 bases at J, with 17 bases between the two ends. CD45RO negativity and positive selection for CCR7 defined naive CD8 cells, a population that excluded terminally differentiated effector memory CD45RA+ cells.

The sample consisted of naive CD8+ T cells from PBMCs. This rearrangement joins TRBV5-1 to TRBJ2-5; D is uncertain. The sequence came from a man between 18 and 35 years old in good health. Some clones in this sample may be carry-over from other donors' samples. As DNA, the CDR3 is TGCGCCAGCAGCTTGGCCGCGGCTGCTCGACTCGAGACCCAGTACTTC. It codes for CASSLAAAARLETQYF.